Each of the 18 T cell receptor beta chains below was sequenced from the same sample in a study of T cell responses to AZD1222 COVID-19 vaccine (dated by TCRdb to the early 2020s). Libraries were prepared through the immunoSEQ multiplex PCR assay. The table comes from immuneACCESS by way of TCRdb, which keeps in-frame sequences with V and J called. Part of the clones is missing from these tables; in studies checked, under half for an unresolved V gene and the rest for unknown reasons. In this sample the table shows 100,000 to 150,000 clones, about nine tenths of which occur a single time. More than 13% of the sample goes to the ten largest clones. What this sample's time point label stands for: baseline before first vaccination. Sequenced here: peripheral blood, sampled on day 0 of AZD1222 vaccination. The origin of the receptors is an adult in good health.

The chain employs TRBV7-8 and TRBJ2-3; D is uncertain. CDR1 and CDR2 from the germline V gene are SGHVS and FQNEAQ. Trimming left V 2 bases short and J 0 bases short, with 12 bases between. The CDR3 runs to 16 residues. CDR3 coding DNA: TGTGCCAGCAGCTTACGCAGACTCTATAGCACAGATACGCAGTATTTT. Translated: CASSLRRLYSTDTQYF. The full variable domain, in which reference TRBV7-8 and TRBJ2-3 provide the parts outside the CDR3, is GAGVSQSPRYKVAKRGQDVALRCDPISGHVSLFWYQQALGQGPEFLTYFQNEAQLDKSGLPSDRFFAERPEGSVSTLKIQRTQQEDSAVYLCASSLRRLYSTDTQYFGPGTRLTVL.

This chain joins TRBV7-9 and TRBJ1-6, with a possible D match to TRBD1 (6 bases). The CDR3 covers 15 residues. In germline, CDR1 is SEHNR, CDR2 FQNEAQ (reference sequence). The V end was cut by 2 bases, the J end by 3 bases, with 8 bases between. The CDR3 nucleotides are TGTGCCAGCAGCTTAACCAGGGGCTATAATTCACCCCTCCACTTT. This codes for CASSLTRGYNSPLHF.

J is TRBJ2-7 and V is TRBV29-1; TRBD2 might be the D (6 bases). The CDR3 consists of 12 residues. In germline, CDR1 is SQVTM, CDR2 ANQGSEA. The V end lost 5 bases, the J end lost 4 bases, and 12 bases lay between the germline ends. The CDR3 is CSVRGLTYEQYF. The CDR3 bases are TGCAGCGTTAGGGGACTGACTTACGAGCAGTACTTC.

This clone was observed once. This sequence joins TRBV11-3 and TRBJ2-5; 9 bases agree with TRBD2. Unmatched junction bases numbered 12, after V lost 4 bases and J lost 6 bases. This CDR3 is built from 16 residues. Germline V lookup: CDR1 SGHNT, CDR2 YENEEA. Here the CDR3 DNA reads TGTGCCAGCAGCTCGGGGTCGGCGGGGGGGCCGAAGACCCAGTACTTC. Its translation: CASSSGSAGGPKTQYF.

The chain carries TRBV12-3 or TRBV12-4 and TRBJ2-3, with a tentative D call TRBD2 (6 bases). The CDR3 is made up of 13 amino acids. Trimming removed 8 bases at V and 2 bases at J, with 11 bases between. CDR3 sequence reads: CASLRRDTDTQYF. In DNA, the CDR3 is TGTGCCAGCCTACGGCGGGACACAGATACGCAGTATTTT.

The chain joins TRBV6-2 or TRBV6-3 to TRBJ1-2, with D maybe TRBD1 (6 bases). The V gene lost 6 bases and the J gene lost 4 bases, with 18 bases spanning the gap. This CDR3 region has 15 residues. CDR1 MNHEY and CDR2 SVGEGT come from the germline V gene. The CDR3 sequence is CASSKRDRQVYGYTF. In nucleotides, the CDR3 is TGTGCCAGCAGCAAGAGGGACCGACAGGTCTATGGCTACACCTTC.

This clone showed up just a few times. The V and J genes are TRBV18 and TRBJ1-2; possible D gene TRBD1, 5 bases. The CDR3 sequence is 15 residues long. Trimming took off 3 bases at V and 5 bases at J, with 16 bases between the two ends. CDR1 is KGHSH and CDR2 is LQKENI in the germline V gene. The CDR3 region is CASSPGPGKGYGYTF. The DNA for the CDR3 is TGTGCCAGCTCACCGGGGCCGGGAAAGGGGTATGGCTACACCTTC.

The rearrangement uses TRBV30 and TRBJ1-1; maybe TRBD1 (6 bases). The CDR3 contains 12 residues. V gave up 4 bases and J gave up 6 bases, with 12 bases separating them. The V gene's germline CDR1 is GTSNPN and CDR2 SVGIG (reference sequence). CDR3 DNA: TGTGCCTGGATGCCAGGGGAAGCTGAAGCTTTCTTT. It specifies CAWMPGEAEAFF.

The chain employs TRBV6-2 or TRBV6-3 and TRBJ1-5, with D uncertain. This CDR3 comprises 15 residues. The ends were cut back, 2 bases at V and 1 base at J, with 9 bases in the middle. The germline V gene has CDR1 MNHEY and CDR2 SVGEGT. CDR3 region: CASSYPGGSNQPQHF. CDR3 in DNA: TGTGCCAGCAGTTACCCCGGCGGGAGCAATCAGCCCCAGCATTTT.

The J gene is TRBJ1-5, the V gene TRBV6-5; tentatively, D is TRBD1 (5 bases). Germline V gene lookup returns CDR1 MNHEY and CDR2 SVGAGI. This CDR3 comprises 14 residues. The ends were cut back, 6 bases at V and 2 bases at J, with 11 bases in the middle. The CDR3 DNA follows: TGTGCCAGCAGCCTTGGGACCGGCAATCAGCCCCAGCATTTT. Translating it yields CASSLGTGNQPQHF.

The rearrangement links TRBV5-8 to TRBJ1-2; TRBD1 is a possible D gene (5 bases). V was pared by 5 bases and J by 7 bases, with 18 bases between. This CDR3 has 14 amino acids. CDR1 is SGHTS, CDR2 YDEGEE, per germline. The CDR3 loop reads CASRNPGRSRGYTF. The CDR3 DNA follows: TGTGCCAGCAGAAATCCGGGACGTTCCCGTGGCTACACCTTC. The full variable domain, with the rest looked up from reference TRBV5-8 and TRBJ1-2, is EAGVTQSPTHLIKTRGQQATLRCSPISGHTSVYWYQQALGLGLQFLLWYDEGEERNRGNFPPRFSGRQFPNYSSELNVNALELEDSALYLCASRNPGRSRGYTFGSGTRLTVV.

This clone was seen just once. The J gene is TRBJ2-1, the V gene TRBV29-1; maybe TRBD1 (6 bases). The CDR3 loop spans 12 amino acids. Trimming removed 6 bases from V and 5 bases from J, with 11 bases in between. Germline V gene sequence: CDR1 SQVTM, CDR2 ANQGSEA. The CDR3, as DNA: TGCAGCGTCCGGACAGCCCACAATGAGCAGTTCTTC. Its translation is CSVRTAHNEQFF.

The gene calls are TRBV10-3 and TRBJ1-6, with D unresolved. Germline CDR1 is ENHRY and CDR2 is SYGVKD. Trimming stripped 2 bases from V and 16 bases from J, with 9 bases between. This CDR3 has 11 residues. For the CDR3, the DNA is TGTGCCATCAGTGAGGCGAAAGTACTCCACTTT. As protein: CAISEAKVLHF.

This sequence joins TRBV6-5 and TRBJ2-5; the D gene is possibly TRBD1 (6 bases). The germline V and J ends were trimmed by 1 base and 2 bases, with 11 bases remaining between them. This CDR3 contains 15 residues. CDR1 and CDR2 from the germline V gene are MNHEY and SVGAGI. The CDR3 bases are TGTGCCAGCAGTTACTTAGGACAGCTTCAAGAGACCCAGTACTTC. This encodes CASSYLGQLQETQYF.

The rearrangement links TRBV7-2 to TRBJ1-4; perhaps TRBD1 as D (5 bases). Trimming removed 1 base at V and 4 bases at J, with 22 bases between. In germline, CDR1 is SGHTA, CDR2 FQGNSA. This CDR3 region has 19 residues. CDR3 loop: CASSLVTQEEWPFNEKLFF. The DNA of the CDR3 is TGTGCCAGCAGCTTAGTTACACAGGAGGAGTGGCCCTTTAATGAAAAACTGTTTTTT. Combining the CDR3 with reference TRBV7-2 and TRBJ1-4 gives the whole variable domain GAGVSQSPSNKVTEKGKDVELRCDPISGHTALYWYRQSLGQGLEFLIYFQGNSAPDKSGLPSDRFSAERTGGSVSTLTIQRTQQEDSAVYLCASSLVTQEEWPFNEKLFFGSGTQLSVL.

CDR3 in amino acids: CAPLGTYRYTF. DNA for the CDR3: TGTGCCCCCCTCGGGACCTATAGGTACACCTTC. The V gene is TRBV5-3, the J gene TRBJ1-2; TRBD1 is a possible D gene (5 bases). TRBV5-3 is given ORF status, its function remaining uncertain. This CDR3 is 11 amino acids long. Trimming cost V 10 bases and J 11 bases, with 18 bases left between them.

This chain joins TRBV20-1 and TRBJ1-2; no reliable D call. Germline assignment: CDR1 DFQATT and CDR2 SNEGSKA (reference sequence). V lost 6 bases, J lost 5 bases, and 7 bases lay in between. The CDR3 loop spans 10 amino acids. The CDR3 sequence: CSALGYGYTF. The CDR3 DNA reads TGCAGTGCCCTAGGATATGGCTACACCTTC.

This clone came up a few times. This rearrangement joins TRBV4-3 to TRBJ2-7; TRBD2 agrees at 7 bases. The ends lost 0 bases at V and 7 bases at J; junction bases unmatched: 3. Per the germline V gene, CDR1 is LGHNA and CDR2 is YSLEER. The CDR3 runs 13 residues. CDR3 sequence (DNA): TGCGCCAGCAGCCAAGATGGGCGGGGGGAGCAGTACTTC. As protein: CASSQDGRGEQYF.